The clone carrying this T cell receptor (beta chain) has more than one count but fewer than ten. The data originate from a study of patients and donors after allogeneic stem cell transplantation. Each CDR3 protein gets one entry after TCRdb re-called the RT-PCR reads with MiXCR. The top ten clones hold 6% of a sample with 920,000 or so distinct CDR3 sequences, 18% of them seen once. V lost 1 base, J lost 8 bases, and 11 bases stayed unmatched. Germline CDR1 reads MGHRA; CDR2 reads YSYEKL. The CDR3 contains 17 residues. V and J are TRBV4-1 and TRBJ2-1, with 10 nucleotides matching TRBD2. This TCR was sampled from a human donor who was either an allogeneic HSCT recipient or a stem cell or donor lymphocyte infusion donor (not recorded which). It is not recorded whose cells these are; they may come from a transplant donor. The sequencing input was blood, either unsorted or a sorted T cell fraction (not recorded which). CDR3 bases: TGCGCCAGCAGCCAAGTCGGCCTAGCGGGAGCTCGCGATGAGCAGTTCTTC. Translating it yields CASSQVGLAGARDEQFF.